This is a list of T cell receptor beta chains from one sample in a study of OX40 agonist ivuxolimab in advanced cancers. Assay: immunoSEQ multiplex PCR; the TCRdb copy retains only in-frame clones and omits some. This sample has tens of thousands of clones; around 87% occur once, and the top ten carry around 5%. The sequenced sample was CD4+ or CD8+ T cells sorted from blood, obtained in a trial of the OX40 agonist ivuxolimab. All receptors derive from an adult with an advanced solid tumor such as melanoma, head and neck, liver or kidney cancer. Both conserved end residues are part of each CDR3. A D gene is named only where the DNA matches it firmly. Not all rows give a size; the values are once, few, many and, for expanded clones, a class.

V gene	J gene	clone size	D gene	CDR3 protein	CDR3 DNA
TRBV19	TRBJ1-6	NA	TRBD1	CASRIGTGGSPLHF	TGTGCCAGTAGGATTGGGACAGGGGGCTCACCCCTCCACTTT
TRBV25-1	TRBJ1-5	NA	NA	CASSASGHSNQPQHF	TGTGCCAGCAGTGCTTCGGGACATAGCAATCAGCCCCAGCATTTT
TRBV4-1	TRBJ2-7	NA	NA	CASSQALRGNEQYF	TGCGCCAGCAGCCAAGCCCTTAGGGGGAACGAGCAGTACTTC
TRBV27	TRBJ2-5	NA	NA	CASNYPGAPQYF	TGTGCCAGCAATTATCCAGGGGCACCCCAGTACTTC
TRBV2	TRBJ2-5	NA	TRBD2	CASRTSGGSETQYF	TGTGCCAGCAGGACTAGCGGGGGTAGTGAGACCCAGTACTTC
TRBV19	TRBJ2-7	NA	NA	CACSRTGKLYEQYF	TGTGCCTGTTCCCGTACAGGGAAACTCTACGAGCAGTACTTC
TRBV7-2	TRBJ2-1	NA	TRBD2	CASSPIFGSSGGEQFF	TGTGCCAGCAGCCCCATTTTTGGGAGTAGCGGGGGGGAGCAGTTCTTC
TRBV10-1	TRBJ1-2	NA	NA	CASSGQLNYGYTF	TGCGCCAGCAGTGGACAGCTTAACTATGGCTACACCTTC
TRBV11-2	TRBJ2-3	NA	NA	CASTRGGSGNSDTQYF	TGTGCCAGCACCAGGGGGGGTAGCGGGAACTCAGATACGCAGTATTTT
TRBV6-1	TRBJ2-5	NA	NA	CASSDGTAQETQYF	TGTGCCAGCAGTGACGGGACGGCGCAAGAGACCCAGTACTTC
TRBV27	TRBJ2-7	NA	NA	CASSTSGTYEQYF	TGTGCCAGCAGTACTTCAGGCACCTACGAGCAGTACTTC
TRBV6-4	TRBJ1-6	NA	NA	CASSDVAGHSPLHF	TGTGCCAGCAGTGACGTCGCAGGGCACTCACCCCTCCACTTT
TRBV4-1	TRBJ2-3	NA	NA	CASSQTGLARTDTQYF	TGCGCCAGCAGCCAGACGGGGCTAGCGAGGACAGATACGCAGTATTTT
TRBV19	TRBJ2-7	NA	NA	CASSIAHGGSSSYEQYF	TGTGCCAGTAGTATAGCCCATGGAGGGTCAAGCTCCTACGAGCAGTACTTC
TRBV19	TRBJ2-7	medium-sized	NA	CASSKWGDEQYF	TGTGCCAGTAGTAAGTGGGGTGACGAGCAGTACTTC
TRBV6-1	TRBJ2-1	NA	NA	CASSIGGTTYNEQFF	TGTGCCAGCTCAATTGGCGGGACAACCTACAATGAGCAGTTCTTC
TRBV25-1	TRBJ2-7	NA	NA	CASSESGGGYEQYF	TGTGCCAGCAGTGAATCCGGAGGCGGCTACGAGCAGTACTTC
TRBV7-9	TRBJ2-1	NA	TRBD1	CASRNRDSSRRSYNEQFF	TGTGCCAGCAGAAACCGGGACAGCTCCCGTCGATCCTACAATGAGCAGTTCTTC
TRBV6-5	TRBJ1-2	NA	NA	CASSPTGYGYTF	TGTGCCAGCAGCCCCACAGGTTATGGCTACACCTTC
TRBV29-1	TRBJ2-1	few	NA	CSAPSLGDNEQFF	TGCAGCGCTCCTAGCTTAGGGGACAATGAGCAGTTCTTC
TRBV6-6	TRBJ2-7	NA	NA	CASSGGNPAASYEQYF	TGTGCCAGCAGTGGAGGTAATCCAGCCGCCTCCTACGAGCAGTACTTC
TRBV4-2	TRBJ1-5	NA	NA	CASSQETEGIWPQHF	TGTGCCAGCAGCCAAGAAACAGAGGGGATTTGGCCCCAGCATTTT
TRBV15	TRBJ2-7	NA	TRBD1	CATSRGTEFYEQYF	TGTGCCACCAGCAGGGGGACAGAGTTCTACGAGCAGTACTTC
TRBV4-2	TRBJ1-2	NA	NA	CASRTGEAYGYTF	TGTGCCAGCCGGACTGGAGAGGCCTATGGCTACACCTTC
TRBV18	TRBJ2-5	NA	TRBD1	CASSPLGQGIQETQYF	TGTGCCAGCTCACCGCTGGGACAGGGAATCCAAGAGACCCAGTACTTC
TRBV27	TRBJ2-5	NA	TRBD1	CASRDAGTGLKPQYF	TGTGCCAGCAGGGACGCCGGGACAGGGCTGAAGCCCCAGTACTTC
TRBV6-6	TRBJ1-1	NA	NA	CASKGSNTEAFF	TGTGCCAGCAAGGGGTCGAACACTGAAGCTTTCTTT
TRBV7-3	TRBJ2-1	once	NA	CASSPWVTKNYNEQFF	TGTGCCAGCAGCCCGTGGGTGACTAAGAACTACAATGAGCAGTTCTTC
TRBV7-4	TRBJ1-2	NA	NA	CASSFPWFEVFGYTF	TGTGCCAGCAGCTTCCCATGGTTTGAGGTTTTTGGCTACACCTTC
TRBV18	TRBJ1-1	NA	NA	CASSPRSQEFMNTEAFF	TGTGCCAGCTCACCACGGAGTCAAGAATTTATGAACACTGAAGCTTTCTTT
TRBV5-5	TRBJ2-1	NA	TRBD1	CASSLDRGRDEQFF	TGTGCCAGCAGCTTGGACAGGGGGCGGGATGAGCAGTTCTTC
TRBV29-1	TRBJ2-3	NA	TRBD2	CSGVLRRGDHTDTQYF	TGCAGCGGGGTACTTCGGCGGGGGGACCACACAGATACGCAGTATTTT
TRBV5-1	TRBJ1-2	NA	NA	CASRIGNYGYTF	TGCGCCAGCAGGATAGGGAACTATGGCTACACCTTC
TRBV11-3	TRBJ2-2	NA	TRBD2	CATSSGLNTGELFF	TGTGCCACATCTAGCGGACTAAACACCGGGGAGCTGTTTTTT
TRBV7-2	TRBJ2-1	once	TRBD2	CASSLDSGLTPREQFF	TGTGCCAGCAGCTTAGATAGCGGGCTAACCCCCCGTGAGCAGTTCTTC
TRBV7-8	TRBJ2-2	NA	NA	CASSRGALAGELFF	TGTGCCAGCTCCAGGGGGGCGTTGGCCGGGGAGCTGTTTTTT
TRBV19	TRBJ2-3	NA	TRBD1	CASRDRNTDTQYF	TGTGCCAGTCGGGACAGGAACACAGATACGCAGTATTTT
TRBV11-2	TRBJ1-1	NA	NA	CASSIRVGVGNTEAFF	TGTGCCAGCAGCATTAGAGTGGGGGTGGGGAACACTGAAGCTTTCTTT
TRBV28	TRBJ2-1	NA	TRBD2	CASSFGTSGYNEQFF	TGTGCCAGCAGTTTTGGGACTAGCGGTTACAATGAGCAGTTCTTC
TRBV2	TRBJ1-5	NA	TRBD1	CASSYGQAGQPQHF	TGTGCCAGCTCATATGGACAGGCGGGCCAGCCCCAGCATTTT
TRBV18	TRBJ1-1	NA	TRBD1	CASSPDRVNTEAFF	TGTGCCAGCTCCCCGGACAGGGTAAACACTGAAGCTTTCTTT
TRBV10-3	TRBJ2-5	NA	NA	CAISESGNRGPETQYF	TGTGCCATCAGTGAGTCGGGCAACCGGGGTCCAGAGACCCAGTACTTC
TRBV11-2	TRBJ2-5	NA	NA	CASSLAEGIAVRGQTQYF	TGTGCCAGCAGCTTAGCGGAGGGAATAGCGGTGAGAGGACAGACCCAGTACTTC
TRBV6-6	TRBJ2-2	NA	TRBD1	CASRLPGQGDTGELFF	TGTGCCAGCAGACTACCGGGACAGGGGGACACCGGGGAGCTGTTTTTT
TRBV5-5	TRBJ2-1	NA	NA	CASSWGDNEQFF	TGTGCCAGCAGCTGGGGGGACAATGAGCAGTTCTTC
TRBV4-1	TRBJ1-3	NA	NA	CASSLRESSGNTIYF	TGCGCCAGCAGCCTCAGGGAGAGCTCTGGAAACACCATATATTTT
TRBV21-1	TRBJ2-1	NA	NA	CASREALAGAYEQFF	TGTGCCAGCAGAGAGGCACTAGCGGGAGCCTATGAGCAGTTCTTC
TRBV10-1	TRBJ2-7	NA	NA	CASSDRFSYEQYF	TGCGCCAGCAGTGATCGGTTCTCCTACGAGCAGTACTTC
TRBV6-1	TRBJ2-7	NA	TRBD1	CASSEAGQARYEQYF	TGTGCCAGCAGTGAAGCGGGACAGGCGAGATACGAGCAGTACTTC